The TCR beta chain described here comes from a study of T cell responses to AZD1222 COVID-19 vaccine. Generated by immunoSEQ multiplex PCR, the TCRdb table keeps only in-frame clones and is missing some. The sample lists some 150,000 clones, around nine tenths occurring once. Study results and caveats: Repertoire collection took place solely once the T cell response had peaked. Seropositive at baseline were only 5 to 7 AZD1222 recipients. Clonal diversity was possibly underestimated, and the donors were mostly white British, with more females. A rise in Spike-specific TCR breadth and depth followed two AZD1222 doses.

Note on this clone: Its specificity is unknown.

Trimming removed 0 bases at V and 11 bases at J, with 10 bases between. Germline assignment: CDR1 LGHDT and CDR2 YNNKEL (reference sequence). This CDR3 is 12 amino acids long. The TCR comes from an adult in good health. The chain links TRBV3-1 (or the pseudogene TRBV3-2) to TRBJ1-1, with a possible D match to TRBD1 (5 bases). The material was peripheral blood, obtained on day 0 of AZD1222 vaccination. CDR3 DNA: TGTGCCAGCAGCCAAGATGGGGGACGGGCTTTCTTT. The encoded protein is CASSQDGGRAFF.